This paragraph reports one TCR beta chain. Time point of the sample: new active TB diagnosis, blood taken before or within 7 days of starting treatment. Each clinical donor contributed on average roughly 100,000 T cells from unsorted cryopreserved PBMC. Germline values: CDR1 KGHSH, CDR2 LQKENI. The CDR3 runs 15 residues. After removal of 2 bases from V and 2 bases from J, the junction contained 5 bases not matched to a gene. The data were taken from a study of T cells in tuberculosis. Clones were read by immunoSEQ multiplex PCR, and TCRdb kept only the in-frame ones, dropping some. In the table there are 25,000 to 35,000 clones, around 92% of which are singletons.

The clonotype was recovered from an adult with tuberculosis. The material was PBMCs, obtained at tuberculosis diagnosis. The genes are TRBV18 and TRBJ2-7, with 8 bases fitting TRBD1. The DNA of the CDR3 is TGTGCCAGCTCACCAAGGACAGGGCTCCCCTACGAGCAGTACTTC. Amino acid sequence: CASSPRTGLPYEQYF. Full variable domain (remainder filled in from reference TRBV18 and TRBJ2-7): NAGVMQNPRHLVRRRGQEARLRCSPMKGHSHVYWYRQLPEEGLKFMVYLQKENIIDESGMPKERFSAEFPKEGPSILRIQQVVRGDSAAYFCASSPRTGLPYEQYFGPGTRLTVT.